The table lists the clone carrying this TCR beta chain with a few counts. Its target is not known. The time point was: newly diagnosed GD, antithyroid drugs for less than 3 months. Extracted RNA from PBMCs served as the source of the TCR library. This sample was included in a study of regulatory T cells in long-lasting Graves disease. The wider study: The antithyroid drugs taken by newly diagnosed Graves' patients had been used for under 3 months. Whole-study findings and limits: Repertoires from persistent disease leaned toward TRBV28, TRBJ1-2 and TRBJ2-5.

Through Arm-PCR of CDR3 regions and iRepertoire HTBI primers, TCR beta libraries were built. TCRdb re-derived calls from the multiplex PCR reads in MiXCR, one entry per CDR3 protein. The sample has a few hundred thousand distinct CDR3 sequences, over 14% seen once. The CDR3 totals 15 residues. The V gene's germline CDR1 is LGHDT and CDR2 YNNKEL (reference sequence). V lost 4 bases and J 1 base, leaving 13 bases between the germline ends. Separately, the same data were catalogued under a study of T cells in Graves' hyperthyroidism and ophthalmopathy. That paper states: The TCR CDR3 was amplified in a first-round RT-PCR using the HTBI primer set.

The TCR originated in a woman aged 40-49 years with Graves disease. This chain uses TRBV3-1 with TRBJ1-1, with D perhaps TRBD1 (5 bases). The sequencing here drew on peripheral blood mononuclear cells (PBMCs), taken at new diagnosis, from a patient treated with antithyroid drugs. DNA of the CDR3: TGTGCCAGCAGCCCTCACGGGGCTGAGAACACTGAAGCTTTCTTT. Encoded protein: CASSPHGAENTEAFF.